The 20 T cell receptor beta chains below come from one sample, sequenced in a study of cytomegalovirus exposure and HLA in healthy donors. Method: immunoSEQ multiplex PCR; TCRdb's copy keeps in-frame clones and lacks some. This sample has approximately 160,000 clones, with approximately 80% found just once. The sequenced sample was PBMCs. These receptors came from a man in his thirties or forties in good health and CMV-seropositive.

The chain employs TRBV13 and TRBJ1-5; 9 bases fit TRBD1. The CDR3 runs 14 residues. V gave up 4 bases and J gave up 5 bases; unmatched junction bases: 3. Germline V lookup: CDR1 PRHDT, CDR2 FYEKMQ (reference sequence). The CDR3 DNA reads as TGTGCCAGCAGCTCGGGACAGGGAGATCAGCCCCAGCATTTT. Translating it yields CASSSGQGDQPQHF.

The V and J genes are TRBV30 and TRBJ2-4, with D unclear. V shed 0 bases and J shed 6 bases, with 3 bases lying between them. Germline values: CDR1 GTSNPN, CDR2 SVGIG (reference sequence). The CDR3 totals 11 residues. In nucleotides, the CDR3 is TGTGCCTGGAGTGTGAGAAACATTCAGTACTTC. Protein: CAWSVRNIQYF.

The chain carries TRBV9 and TRBJ2-2; 8 bases match TRBD2. Germline loops: CDR1 SGDLS, CDR2 YYNGEE. J was trimmed by 5 bases and V by 4 bases; bases with no gene match: 13. CDR3 length: 17 residues. CDR3 region: CASSPTYSGTGTGELFF. The CDR3 DNA follows: TGTGCCAGCAGCCCCACCTATAGCGGGACGGGGACCGGGGAGCTGTTTTTT.

The chain employs TRBV7-2 and TRBJ2-3, with 12 bases lining up with TRBD2. The CDR3 totals 16 residues. V trimming: 5 bases; J trimming: 5 bases; junction bases outside the gene matches: 8. CDR1 is SGHTA, CDR2 FQGNSA, per germline. DNA of the CDR3: TGTGCCAGCAGCCGCGGACTAGCGGGGATAGGAGATACGCAGTATTTT. It yields the protein CASSRGLAGIGDTQYF. Filled out from reference TRBV7-2 and TRBJ2-3, the complete variable domain reads GAGVSQSPSNKVTEKGKDVELRCDPISGHTALYWYRQSLGQGLEFLIYFQGNSAPDKSGLPSDRFSAERTGGSVSTLTIQRTQQEDSAVYLCASSRGLAGIGDTQYFGPGTRLTVL.

The chain is built from TRBV27 and TRBJ2-1; possibly TRBD1 for D (6 bases). Germline V gene sequence: CDR1 MNHEY, CDR2 SMNVEV (reference sequence). The CDR3 length is 14 residues. Between the trimmed V and J ends, which lost 3 bases and 12 bases, there was a span of 18 bases. The CDR3 bases are TGTGCCAGCAGTTTTGCACACCTCTTAGGGGGGCAGTTCTTC. Translation: CASSFAHLLGGQFF.

The rearrangement links TRBV19 to TRBJ1-2; possible D gene TRBD1, 6 bases. The CDR3 length is 13 residues. CDR1 and CDR2 (germline): LNHDA, SQIVND (reference sequence). Trimming removed 9 bases at V and 2 bases at J, with 13 bases between. The CDR3 DNA reads TGTGCCAGCCGCCGGGACAACAACTATGGCTACACCTTC. Translation: CASRRDNNYGYTF.

The chain couples TRBV5-1 to TRBJ1-1; D gene unclear. Trimming removed 1 base at V and 11 bases at J, with 12 bases between. This CDR3 has 12 residues. Germline V gives CDR1 SGHRS, CDR2 YFSETQ. The CDR3 here is CASSLMGRAAFF. The CDR3 DNA reads TGCGCCAGCAGCTTGATGGGGAGGGCTGCTTTCTTT.

This clone was detected a few times. This rearrangement joins TRBV7-8 to TRBJ1-2; D perhaps matches TRBD1 (5 bases). The CDR3 sequence is 14 residues long. Germline CDR1 and CDR2: SGHVS and FQNEAQ. V was cut by 2 bases and J by 1 base, with 8 bases left in between. CDR3 DNA: TGTGCCAGCAGCTTAATGGGGCTTAACTATGGCTACACCTTC. As protein: CASSLMGLNYGYTF.

Comment on this clone: Other nucleotide sequences from this sample produce the same CDR3. The chain combines TRBV18 with TRBJ2-5; D gene unclear. The germline CDR1 and CDR2 sequences are KGHSH and LQKENI. The CDR3 contains 11 residues. Trimming pared 3 bases from V and 5 bases from J, leaving 4 bases between. In DNA form, the CDR3 reads TGTGCCAGCTCACCCGGGGAGACCCAGTACTTC. As protein: CASSPGETQYF.

The gene calls are TRBV13 and TRBJ2-7; 8 positions agree with TRBD1. The V gene end was trimmed by 4 bases and the J gene end by 4 bases; junction bases not matched to a gene: 6. Germline V gives CDR1 PRHDT, CDR2 FYEKMQ (reference sequence). This CDR3 contains 14 residues. The CDR3 reads CASSSGTGGYEQYF. In DNA, the CDR3 is TGTGCCAGCAGCTCCGGGACAGGAGGGTACGAGCAGTACTTC.

About this clone: Other DNA sequences in this sample translate to the same CDR3. The J gene is TRBJ1-1, the V gene TRBV20-1; the D is unclear. CDR3 length: 11 amino acids. With 3 bases removed from V and 1 base from J, the gap between germline ends came to 3 bases. The germline CDR1 and CDR2 sequences are DFQATT and SNEGSKA (reference sequence). The DNA for the CDR3 is TGCAGTGCTAGCGGGAACACTGAAGCTTTCTTT. Amino acids: CSASGNTEAFF.

The CDR3 region is CASSRRTGGSETQYF. Written as DNA, the CDR3 is TGCGCCAGCAGCAGACGGACAGGGGGCTCGGAGACCCAGTACTTC. V gene TRBV5-1 combines with J gene TRBJ2-5; TRBD1 matches 11 bases. The CDR3 totals 15 residues. V shed 4 bases and J 5 bases; nucleotides not matched to a gene: 7. CDR1 is SGHRS, CDR2 YFSETQ, per germline. The variable domain in full, with the rest retrieved from reference TRBV5-1 and TRBJ2-5, is KAGVTQTPRYLIKTRGQQVTLSCSPISGHRSVSWYQQTPGQGLQFLFEYFSETQRNKGNFPGRFSGRQFSNSRSEMNVSTLELGDSALYLCASSRRTGGSETQYFGPGTRLLVL.

This chain uses TRBV12-5 with TRBJ1-1; tentative D call: TRBD1 (6 bases). Germline assignment: CDR1 LGHNT and CDR2 FRNRAP. V was clipped by 5 bases and J by 4 bases, with 8 bases between them. The CDR3 has 12 amino acids. CDR3 amino acids: CASGNRVTEAFF. CDR3 nucleotides: TGTGCTAGTGGTAACAGGGTCACTGAAGCTTTCTTT.

The V call is TRBV29-1, the J call TRBJ2-7, with 7 bases matching TRBD1. Germline V gene data show CDR1 as SQVTM and CDR2 as ANQGSEA. Trimming cost V 3 bases and J 2 bases; bases outside gene matches: 4. The CDR3 contains 13 residues. This CDR3 is CSVEGTETYEQYF. CDR3 sequence (DNA): TGCAGCGTTGAGGGGACAGAGACCTACGAGCAGTACTTC.

The J gene is TRBJ2-7, the V gene TRBV4-1; 9 bases align to TRBD1. Germline V gene data show CDR1 as MGHRA and CDR2 as YSYEKL. This CDR3 has 17 residues. Trimming took 1 base from V and 7 from J; bases not matched to a gene: 14. Here the CDR3 DNA reads TGCGCCAGCAGCCAAGCCTGGACCGGGACAGGGCTACGAGAGCAGTACTTC. Amino acid sequence: CASSQAWTGTGLREQYF.

This chain links TRBV7-9 with TRBJ2-1; 10 nucleotides agree with TRBD2. Per germline, CDR1 SEHNR and CDR2 FQNEAQ (reference sequence). The CDR3 extends over 17 amino acids. The junction had 11 bases not matched to a gene; V was cut back by 4 bases and J by 5 bases. The CDR3 nucleotides read TGTGCCAGCAGCTCGACAGATGGACTAGCGGCAAACAATGAGCAGTTCTTC. Its translation: CASSSTDGLAANNEQFF.

J is TRBJ1-5 and V is TRBV6-4, with D perhaps TRBD1 (6 bases). V was clipped by 4 bases and J by 7 bases, with 20 bases between them. Germline CDR1 and CDR2: MRHNA and SNTAGT. CDR3 size: 16 residues. The CDR3 DNA reads as TGTGCCAGCAGTGCCCGACAGGCTCCTCACTGGCAGCCCCAGCATTTT. It codes for CASSARQAPHWQPQHF.

The rearrangement uses TRBV27 and TRBJ2-5, with TRBD2 matching over 7 bases. V lost 3 bases and J lost 3; bases outside the gene matches: 4. The CDR3 extends over 14 amino acids. Germline CDR1 reads MNHEY; CDR2 reads SMNVEV (reference sequence). The CDR3 region is CASSFLTSKETQYF. The DNA of the CDR3 is TGTGCCAGCAGTTTTCTGACTAGCAAAGAGACCCAGTACTTC.

The chain has TRBV7-9 and TRBJ1-3; 8 nucleotides agree with TRBD1. The V gene end was trimmed by 4 bases and the J gene end by 4 bases; junction bases not matched to a gene: 9. The CDR3 is 16 amino acids. Germline lookup yields CDR1 SEHNR and CDR2 FQNEAQ (reference sequence). The chain's CDR3 is CASSSRLQGVGNTIYF. The CDR3 DNA sequence: TGTGCCAGCAGCTCGCGGCTACAGGGGGTCGGAAACACCATATATTTT. Together with reference TRBV7-9 and TRBJ1-3, the CDR3 gives the full variable domain: DTGVSQNPRHKITKRGQNVTFRCDPISEHNRLYWYRQTLGQGPEFLTYFQNEAQLEKSRLLSDRFSAERPKGSFSTLEIQRTEQGDSAMYLCASSSRLQGVGNTIYFGEGSWLTVV.

This clone was seen only once. This chain links TRBV4-3 with TRBJ2-3; 8 bases fit TRBD2. The CDR3 has 17 residues. V was clipped by 0 bases and J by 2 bases; unmatched bases: 7. Germline loops: CDR1 LGHNA, CDR2 YSLEER. CDR3 sequence (DNA): TGCGCCAGCAGCCAAGAGTTCCGAGCGGGGGTCACAGATACGCAGTATTTT. Residues: CASSQEFRAGVTDTQYF.